This TCR beta chain appears in the sequencing data of a study of neurological immune-mediated disorders. The cDNA was synthesized by means of template-switch 5'RACE, which was carried out with 10-nucleotide random UMIs. Each CDR3 protein gets one entry after TCRdb re-called the 5' RACE reads with MiXCR. This sample has roughly 28,000 distinct CDR3 sequences, with 9% to 15% found just once. CDR1 and CDR2 (germline): WNHNN, SYGVQD (reference sequence). The CDR3 has 14 residues. The V end was cut by 1 base, the J end by 1 base, with 6 bases between. Only a few counts were recorded for this clonotype. The chain uses TRBV10-1 and TRBJ2-3; D is unclear. The sequence derives from a man aged 60 to 69 in good health. Sequencing input: PBMCs. As DNA, the CDR3 is TGCGCCAGCAGTGAGTATGCAGGCACAGATACGCAGTATTTT. Translated, it gives CASSEYAGTDTQYF.